The 10 T cell receptor beta chains listed next were all sequenced from one sample in a study of PD-1 blockade in classical Hodgkin lymphoma. Clones were read by immunoSEQ multiplex PCR, and TCRdb kept only the in-frame ones, dropping some. Of under 35,000 clones detected, less than 75% appear once; the ten largest clones hold under 4.5%. Indicated time point: cycle 4 day 1 (C4D1), after less than 7 weeks of nivolumab. Brentuximab vedotin exposure varied among the patients, all of whom had relapsed after autologous stem cell transplantation. This sample comprised peripheral blood mononuclear cells (PBMCs), obtained before the fourth cycle of nivolumab. Receptors originate from a human donor with classical Hodgkin lymphoma.

The table lists this clone with a few counts. The genes are TRBV4-1 and TRBJ1-1; unclear D gene. Germline lookup yields CDR1 MGHRA and CDR2 YSYEKL. The length of the CDR3 is 12 residues. V lost 1 base to trimming and J lost 3 bases, with 3 bases between them. The CDR3 is CASSQVDTEAFF. CDR3 nucleotides: TGCGCCAGCAGCCAAGTTGACACTGAAGCTTTCTTT.

The chain links TRBV28 to TRBJ2-7; 12 nucleotides match TRBD1. Trimming removed 8 bases from V and 2 bases from J; junction bases left unmatched: 13. This CDR3 contains 17 residues. CDR1 and CDR2 from the germline V gene are MDHEN and SYDVKM. This chain's CDR3 is CASGSGTGGLRTYEQYF. The CDR3 DNA sequence: TGTGCCAGCGGGTCCGGGACAGGGGGCTTAAGAACCTACGAGCAGTACTTC.

This clone was seen more than once but under ten times. V usage is TRBV27 and J usage is TRBJ1-1; D gene unclear. Germline CDR1 MNHEY, CDR2 SMNVEV (reference sequence). This CDR3 is 12 amino acids long. V was pared by 7 bases and J by 0 bases, with 6 bases between. The CDR3 DNA is TGTGCCAGCATAGGCTTGAACACTGAAGCTTTCTTT. This encodes CASIGLNTEAFF.

This clone was seen a handful of times. The gene calls are TRBV11-2 and TRBJ1-1, with 9 nucleotides matching TRBD1. Germline CDR1 and CDR2: SGHAT and FQNNGV. V shed 5 bases and J 4 bases; nucleotides not matched to a gene: 8. This CDR3 has 15 amino acids. The CDR3 protein is CASSPRDRVFTEAFF. As DNA, the CDR3 is TGTGCCAGCAGCCCCCGGGACAGGGTTTTCACTGAAGCTTTCTTT. The full variable domain, rest sourced from reference TRBV11-2 and TRBJ1-1, is EAGVAQSPRYKIIEKRQSVAFWCNPISGHATLYWYQQILGQGPKLLIQFQNNGVVDDSQLPKDRFSAERLKGVDSTLKIQPAKLEDSAVYLCASSPRDRVFTEAFFGQGTRLTVV.

The chain has TRBV7-6 and TRBJ2-2; TRBD2 matches 7 bases. CDR1 SGHVS and CDR2 FNYEAQ come from the germline V gene. V shed 1 base and J 4 bases; nucleotides not matched to a gene: 21. This CDR3 is 21 amino acids long. As DNA, the CDR3 is TGTGCCAGCAGCTTAGATTCCCCGGGACTAACGCCAGCAAGGGGCACCGGGGAGCTGTTTTTT. This sequence encodes CASSLDSPGLTPARGTGELFF. Using reference TRBV7-6 and TRBJ2-2 for the parts outside the CDR3, the full variable domain is GAGVSQSPRYKVTKRGQDVALRCDPISGHVSLYWYRQALGQGPEFLTYFNYEAQQDKSGLPNDRFSAERPEGSISTLTIQRTEQRDSAMYRCASSLDSPGLTPARGTGELFFGEGSRLTVL.

The CDR3 region is CASSQETGTSMNEQFF. The CDR3 region has the DNA TGCGCCAGCAGCCAAGAAACCGGGACTAGCATGAATGAGCAGTTCTTC. The chain recombines TRBV4-1 with TRBJ2-1; TRBD2 matches 9 bases. The CDR3 contains 16 residues. In germline, CDR1 is MGHRA, CDR2 YSYEKL. V was pared by 0 bases and J by 7 bases, with 7 bases of the junction left unmatched.

The rearrangement uses TRBV9 and TRBJ1-2; TRBD1 is a possible D gene (5 bases). The length of the CDR3 is 16 residues. Germline V CDR1 and CDR2: SGDLS, YYNGEE. Deletions cut 3 bases from V and 2 bases from J, with 17 bases between. The CDR3 reads CASSAPIGTGNYGYTF. For the CDR3, the DNA is TGTGCCAGCAGCGCCCCCATTGGGACGGGGAACTATGGCTACACCTTC.

A single count supports this clone. The J gene is TRBJ2-3, the V gene TRBV7-6; the D gene is possibly TRBD2 (6 bases). The CDR3 totals 12 residues. Trimming shortened V by 5 bases and J by 7 bases, and 10 bases separated the two germline ends. Germline CDR1 SGHVS, CDR2 FNYEAQ. The CDR3 reads CASSPGGNTQYF. The CDR3 coding sequence is TGTGCCAGCAGCCCCGGGGGAAATACGCAGTATTTT.

This clone has a handful of counts. J is TRBJ2-5 and V is TRBV19; weak D call: TRBD1 (6 bases). Trimming shortened V by 4 bases and J by 7 bases, and 10 bases separated the two germline ends. This CDR3 is built from 12 residues. In germline, CDR1 is LNHDA, CDR2 SQIVND (reference sequence). CDR3 amino acids: CASSTGVGTQYF. The CDR3 DNA is TGTGCCAGTAGTACAGGGGTAGGGACCCAGTACTTC. The entire variable domain, with the rest obtained from reference TRBV19 and TRBJ2-5, is as follows: DGGITQSPKYLFRKEGQNVTLSCEQNLNHDAMYWYRQDPGQGLRLIYYSQIVNDFQKGDIAEGYSVSREKKESFPLTVTSAQKNPTAFYLCASSTGVGTQYFGPGTRLLVL.

Relative to its sample, this clone is medium-sized. This chain joins TRBV21-1 and TRBJ2-2; the table's D call, TRBD2, has no DNA check behind it. TRBV21-1 is reported as a pseudogene. The CDR3 extends over 17 amino acids. The CDR3 loop is CASSNRGAPLNTGELFF. CDR3 sequence (DNA): TGTGCCAGCAGCAATCGGGGAGCACCTTTGAACACCGGGGAGCTGTTTTTT.